This TCR beta chain stems from a study of identical twins. This clonotype was detected once. A single record per CDR3 protein comes from TCRdb applying MiXCR to the 5' RACE reads. Found here are around 1.7 million distinct CDR3 sequences, about 32% of them singletons; the top ten hold roughly 0.3%. The CDR3 covers 14 residues. Germline V CDR1 and CDR2: GTSNPN, SVGIG (reference sequence). J lost 11 bases, V lost 4 bases, and 14 bases had no gene match. The TCR comes from a newborn girl in good health. V usage is TRBV30 and J usage is TRBJ2-5, with 9 bases matching TRBD2. Sequences were obtained from cord blood. CDR3 sequence: CAWTLAGGFWEQYF. For the CDR3, the DNA is TGTGCCTGGACTCTCGCGGGGGGGTTTTGGGAGCAGTACTTC.